This is a list of T cell receptor beta chains from one sample in a study of cytomegalovirus exposure and HLA in healthy donors. Profiling relied on immunoSEQ multiplex PCR, and the TCRdb table lists in-frame clones only, not all of them. Counted here are 150,000 to 200,000 clones, about four fifths occurring once; the ten biggest clones make up about 1.9%. The material sequenced was PBMCs. The receptors were gathered from a woman under 40 in good health and CMV-seronegative. Both conserved end residues are part of each CDR3. A D gene is named only where the DNA matches it firmly. Clone size appears in some rows only: once, few, many, or a class for an expanded clone.

clone_size	v_call	d_call	j_call	cdr3_aa	cdr3_nt
many	TRBV6-1	-	TRBJ2-7	CASSAPGSEGLSYEQYF	TGTGCCAGCAGTGCCCCGGGATCGGAAGGGCTATCCTACGAGCAGTACTTC
-	TRBV7-2	-	TRBJ1-1	CASSLALMNTEAFF	TGTGCCAGCAGCTTAGCGTTAATGAACACTGAAGCTTTCTTT
-	TRBV2	TRBD1	TRBJ1-5	CASRDRAQPQHF	TGTGCCAGCCGGGACAGGGCCCAGCCCCAGCATTTT
-	TRBV4-2	TRBD1	TRBJ1-2	CASSSRGLEGSGYGYTF	TGTGCCAGCAGCTCGAGGGGGCTGGAGGGTTCGGGGTATGGCTACACCTTC
-	TRBV5-1	-	TRBJ2-1	CASSLEVAGPSYNEQFF	TGCGCCAGCAGCTTGGAGGTTGCGGGACCCTCCTACAATGAGCAGTTCTTC
-	TRBV4-1	-	TRBJ2-7	CASTKAEGRPSYEQYF	TGCGCCAGCACGAAGGCGGAGGGCAGGCCCTCCTACGAGCAGTACTTC
-	TRBV6-1	-	TRBJ1-6	CASSPLGPPNSPLHF	TGTGCCAGCAGCCCTTTGGGCCCTCCCAATTCACCCCTCCACTTT
-	TRBV10-2	-	TRBJ2-7	CASSERRVDGQDSYEQYF	TGCGCCAGCAGTGAGAGGAGGGTTGACGGTCAAGACTCCTACGAGCAGTACTTC
-	TRBV7-3	TRBD1	TRBJ2-7	CASSLMGQGYEQYF	TGTGCCAGCAGCTTAATGGGACAGGGCTACGAGCAGTACTTC
-	TRBV6-6	-	TRBJ1-2	CASSYPSGVDYGYTF	TGTGCCAGCAGTTACCCGTCAGGGGTAGACTATGGCTACACCTTC
-	TRBV11-2	-	TRBJ2-7	CASSSLSGSNEQYF	TGTGCCAGCAGCTCCCTTTCGGGAAGCAACGAGCAGTACTTC
-	TRBV5-6	-	TRBJ2-5	CASSSLRGPQETQYF	TGTGCCAGCAGCTCCCTTCGGGGTCCGCAAGAGACCCAGTACTTC
-	TRBV30	-	TRBJ2-5	CAWSGDSRETQYF	TGTGCCTGGAGTGGAGACTCCCGGGAGACCCAGTACTTC